Included here is one T cell receptor (beta chain) sequence, with context. Its target is not known. Healthy Caucasians made up all donors. Looked up from germline, CDR1 is MNHEY and CDR2 is SVGEGT. The CDR3 loop spans 12 amino acids. Trimming stripped 6 bases from V and 6 bases from J, with 12 bases between. TCRdb processed the 5' RACE reads anew with MiXCR; each CDR3 protein has one entry. The table records about 690,000 distinct CDR3 sequences, 5.5% to 7.5% of them present only once. These data belong to a study of identical twins. Notes on the study in general: Surplus twin overlap in beta out-of-frame sequences was less pronounced. There were fewer insertions in abundant cord blood beta clonotypes, but memory repertoires showed no such pattern.

The rearrangement joins TRBV6-2 or TRBV6-3 to TRBJ2-7; no clear D gene. The sequenced sample consisted of naive T cells sorted from blood. The clonotype originates from a man aged 18 to 29 in good health. The CDR3: CASSPTVFEQYF. CDR3 DNA sequence: TGTGCCAGCAGCCCGACGGTTTTCGAGCAGTACTTC.